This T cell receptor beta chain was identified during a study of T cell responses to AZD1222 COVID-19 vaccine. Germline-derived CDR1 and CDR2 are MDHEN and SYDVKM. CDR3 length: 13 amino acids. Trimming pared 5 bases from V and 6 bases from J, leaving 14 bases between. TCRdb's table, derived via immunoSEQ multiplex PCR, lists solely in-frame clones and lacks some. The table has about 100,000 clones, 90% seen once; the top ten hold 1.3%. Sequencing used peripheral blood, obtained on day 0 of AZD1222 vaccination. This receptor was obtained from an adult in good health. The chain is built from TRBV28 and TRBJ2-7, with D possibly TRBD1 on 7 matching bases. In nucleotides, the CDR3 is TGTGCCAGCAGTCCGGGGGACAGTCGCGAGCAGTACTTC. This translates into CASSPGDSREQYF.